This passage covers 29 T cell receptor beta chains from one sample sequenced in a study of CD8+CD57+ T cells in acquired aplastic anemia. Patients chosen for sequencing had CD8+CD57+ cells that had expanded, as shown by flow cytometry. The template used for profiling TCR beta VDJ and CDR3 was genomic DNA. TCRdb analysed the reads with MiXCR anew, one entry per CDR3 protein. The profile shows about 160,000 distinct CDR3 sequences, around half of them singletons. Sequenced input: sorted CD4+, CD8+, or CD8+CD57+ T cells (not recorded which) from PBMCs. The receptors stem from a human donor with aplastic anemia.

Many counts were recorded for this clonotype. The V and J genes are TRBV7-2 and TRBJ2-3; 7 bases line up with TRBD2. V shed 1 base and J 5 bases; nucleotides not matched to a gene: 3. There are 14 residues in the CDR3. The germline V gene encodes CDR1 SGHTA and CDR2 FQGNSA. CDR3 loop: CASSLVPGGDTQYF. The DNA of the CDR3 is TGTGCCAGCAGCTTAGTACCGGGAGGAGATACGCAGTATTTT.

The chain joins TRBV25-1 to TRBJ2-3; a weak D match, TRBD2 (6 bases). Looked up from germline, CDR1 is MGHDK and CDR2 is SYGVNS. The CDR3 is 17 residues long. V lost 5 bases, J lost 4 bases, and 22 bases lay in between. CDR3 sequence reads: CASSLFMVAGIADTQYF. In DNA form, the CDR3 reads TGTGCCAGCAGTTTATTTATGGTCGCGGGAATTGCAGATACGCAGTATTTT.

This clonotype was seen ten or more times. J is TRBJ2-7 and V is TRBV18; D unresolved. The CDR3 is 15 residues long. Per the germline V gene, CDR1 is KGHSH and CDR2 is LQKENI. V was clipped by 0 bases and J by 1 base, with 10 bases between them. The CDR3 DNA is TGTGCCAGCTCACCACCTAGCCGGCAGTCCTACGAGCAGTACTTC. It yields the protein CASSPPSRQSYEQYF.

The V gene is TRBV24-1, the J gene TRBJ2-7; D tentatively reads TRBD1 or TRBD2 (5 bases each). Looked up from germline, CDR1 is KGHDR and CDR2 is SFDVKD. Trimming took off 4 bases at V and 4 bases at J, with 16 bases between the two ends. The CDR3 sequence is 15 residues long. CDR3 residues: CATSDDRGREYEQYF. DNA of the CDR3: TGTGCCACCAGTGACGATCGGGGCAGGGAGTACGAGCAGTACTTC.

This clonotype was counted at least ten times. A read error may produce the germline difference seen at one junction end. The chain has TRBV5-1 and TRBJ1-1, with 7 bases that match TRBD1. This CDR3 region has 14 residues. CDR1 is SGHRS and CDR2 is YFSETQ in the germline V gene. CDR3 protein: CASSIGTANTEAFF. CDR3 DNA: TGTGCCAGTAGTATAGGGACAGCTAACACTGAAGCTTTCTTT.

This clonotype has just one count. The V call is TRBV7-9, the J call TRBJ1-2; 7 bases are shared with TRBD1. J was trimmed by 8 bases and V by 5 bases; bases with no gene match: 5. From germline, CDR1 is SEHNR and CDR2 FQNEAQ (reference sequence). The CDR3 loop spans 12 amino acids. CDR3 bases: TGTGCCAGCAGCAACAGGGGAGAGGGCTACACCTTC. Amino acid sequence: CASSNRGEGYTF.

This clonotype has at least ten counts. CDR3 DNA sequence: TGTGCCAGCAGCCAAAGACAGGGTTCGGGAAACACCATATATTTT. Its protein is CASSQRQGSGNTIYF. The rearrangement uses TRBV3-1 and TRBJ1-3, with TRBD1 matching 7 bases. The germline V gene has CDR1 LGHDT and CDR2 YNNKEL (reference sequence). This CDR3 contains 15 residues. V was pared by 2 bases and J by 4 bases, with 5 bases of the junction left unmatched. The whole variable domain, filled in from reference TRBV3-1 and TRBJ1-3, reads DTAVSQTPKYLVTQMGNDKSIKCEQNLGHDTMYWYKQDSKKFLKIMFSYNNKELIINETVPNRFSPKSPDKAHLNLHINSLELGDSAVYFCASSQRQGSGNTIYFGEGSWLTVV.

This clonotype was observed at least ten times. V and J are TRBV6-5 and TRBJ1-5; D remains unclear. There are 15 residues in the CDR3. V shed 2 bases and J shed 4 bases, with 12 bases lying between them. The germline V gene encodes CDR1 MNHEY and CDR2 SVGAGI. The CDR3 protein is CASSYIRSGNQPQHF. The CDR3, as DNA: TGTGCCAGCAGTTACATCCGCAGTGGGAATCAGCCCCAGCATTTT.

This clonotype was counted many times. A much larger clone lies one base from this, so it may be a read error. The rearrangement links TRBV19 to TRBJ2-5; 7 bases line up with TRBD1. From germline, CDR1 is LNHDA and CDR2 SQIVND (reference sequence). V lost 4 bases, J lost 7 bases, and 9 bases stayed unmatched. The CDR3 is 14 amino acids. In DNA form, the CDR3 reads TGTGCCAGTAGTACCACGACAGGGTGGGGGACCCAGTACTTC. This sequence encodes CASSTTTGWGTQYF.

This clonotype came up many times. This chain uses TRBV25-1 with TRBJ1-2; 10 bases map to TRBD1. Germline V gene lookup returns CDR1 MGHDK and CDR2 SYGVNS. The CDR3 is 15 amino acids. Germline trimming cut 3 bases from V and 2 bases from J; bases unmatched to any gene: 3. The CDR3 sequence: CASSDPGQGNYGYTF. For the CDR3, the DNA is TGTGCCAGCAGTGATCCGGGACAGGGGAACTATGGCTACACCTTC.

The genes are TRBV20-1 and TRBJ2-3; the D is unclear. Trimming removed 3 bases from V and 2 bases from J, with 6 bases in between. CDR1 DFQATT and CDR2 SNEGSKA come from the germline V gene (reference sequence). The CDR3 covers 12 residues. This chain's CDR3 is CSASGYTDTQYF. The CDR3 bases are TGCAGTGCTAGCGGATACACAGATACGCAGTATTTT.

On this clonotype itself: It may be a read error: a sequence one base away is much more abundant. The conserved final phenylalanine or tryptophan is absent from the CDR3, which likely points to a read error. The rearrangement joins TRBV6-5 to TRBJ1-1, with D hard to call. CDR1 and CDR2 (germline): MNHEY, SVGAGI. The V end lost 2 bases, the J end lost 0 bases, and 4 bases lay between the germline ends. The CDR3 loop spans 13 amino acids. The DNA for the CDR3 is TGTGCCAGCAGTTACCAGGTGAACACTGAAGCTTTCCTT. Translation: CASSYQVNTEAFL.

The chain joins TRBV20-1 to TRBJ2-5; unclear D gene. The germline V gene has CDR1 DFQATT and CDR2 SNEGSKA (reference sequence). V lost 0 bases, J lost 7 bases, and 0 bases lay in between. The CDR3 covers 9 residues. CDR3 sequence reads: CSARETQYF. CDR3 sequence (DNA): TGCAGTGCTAGAGAGACCCAGTACTTC.

This clonotype was recorded at least ten times. The rearrangement joins TRBV7-8 to TRBJ2-1; the match to TRBD1 covers 7 bases. V was pared by 2 bases and J by 6 bases, with 4 bases of the junction left unmatched. The length of the CDR3 is 14 residues. CDR1 SGHVS and CDR2 FQNEAQ come from the germline V gene. The CDR3 loop reads CASSLSTGVNEQFF. The CDR3 DNA is TGTGCCAGCAGCTTATCCACAGGGGTCAATGAGCAGTTCTTC.

The table lists this clonotype with many counts. The chain uses TRBV5-1 and TRBJ1-5; perhaps TRBD1 as D (6 bases). V was pared by 4 bases and J by 4 bases, with 12 bases between. The CDR3 contains 14 residues. CDR1 is SGHRS and CDR2 is YFSETQ in the germline V gene. The CDR3 DNA sequence: TGCGCCAGCAGCGAGGGGGACTTTAATCAGCCCCAGCATTTT. This gives the protein CASSEGDFNQPQHF.

In its sample, this clonotype was seen many times. The V call is TRBV29-1, the J call TRBJ2-7, with 10 bases lining up with TRBD1. Germline assignment: CDR1 SQVTM and CDR2 ANQGSEA. The CDR3 runs to 14 residues. Unmatched junction bases numbered 4, after V lost 5 bases and J lost 0 bases. DNA for the CDR3: TGCAGCGTTTGGGGGACAGGGGTCTCCTACGAGCAGTACTTC. Protein sequence: CSVWGTGVSYEQYF.

This clonotype was seen at least ten times. V gene TRBV10-3 combines with J gene TRBJ2-3; the match to TRBD2 covers 9 bases. CDR1 ENHRY and CDR2 SYGVKD come from the germline V gene. Unmatched junction bases numbered 6, after V lost 2 bases and J lost 3 bases. The CDR3 is made up of 16 amino acids. The DNA of the CDR3 is TGTGCCATCAGTGAGGGGGCTAGCGGGGCTACAGATACGCAGTATTTT. This codes for CAISEGASGATDTQYF.

This clonotype was seen many times. This chain connects TRBV29-1 to TRBJ2-7; D may be TRBD1 or TRBD2 (5 bases each). Looked up from germline, CDR1 is SQVTM and CDR2 is ANQGSEA. The CDR3 extends over 14 amino acids. Trimming removed 3 bases at V and 4 bases at J, with 16 bases between. DNA of the CDR3: TGCAGCGTTGAGCCGAGGGGCCGACCTTACGAGCAGTACTTC. Translated: CSVEPRGRPYEQYF.

The gene calls are TRBV20-1 and TRBJ1-5, with TRBD1 as a possible D gene (6 bases). The CDR3 spans 15 residues. Trimming cost V 5 bases and J 2 bases, with 16 bases left between them. Germline V CDR1 and CDR2: DFQATT, SNEGSKA (reference sequence). The CDR3 reads CSALRDTGGNQPQHF. As DNA, the CDR3 is TGCAGTGCTCTCCGGGACACTGGAGGCAATCAGCCCCAGCATTTT.

This chain uses TRBV11-1 with TRBJ2-7; 9 bases fit TRBD2. The junction had 17 bases not matched to a gene; V was cut back by 5 bases and J by 3 bases. The germline gives CDR1 SGHAT, CDR2 FQDESV (reference sequence). This CDR3 is 18 amino acids long. CDR3 DNA sequence: TGTGCCAGCAGCCCGGGGGGGACTAGCAAGTTCGGCGGCTACGAGCAGTACTTC. Translation: CASSPGGTSKFGGYEQYF.

In its sample, this clonotype was seen a few times. The V gene is TRBV7-9, the J gene TRBJ2-7, with 7 bases fitting TRBD1. The CDR3 runs to 14 residues. CDR1 is SEHNR and CDR2 is FQNEAQ in the germline V gene (reference sequence). V shed 4 bases and J 4 bases; nucleotides not matched to a gene: 7. The CDR3 sequence is CASSSDRKNYEQYF. The CDR3 DNA reads TGTGCCAGCAGCTCGGACAGGAAAAATTACGAGCAGTACTTC. The entire variable domain, with the rest obtained from reference TRBV7-9 and TRBJ2-7, is as follows: DTGVSQNPRHKITKRGQNVTFRCDPISEHNRLYWYRQTLGQGPEFLTYFQNEAQLEKSRLLSDRFSAERPKGSFSTLEIQRTEQGDSAMYLCASSSDRKNYEQYFGPGTRLTVT.

The genes are TRBV7-8 and TRBJ1-6; D unresolved. The V and J ends lost 5 bases and 10 bases respectively, with 12 bases between them. The CDR3 has 13 residues. Germline CDR1 reads SGHVS; CDR2 reads FQNEAQ. The DNA for the CDR3 is TGTGCCAGCAGCCTACTTTCAGGATCACCCCTCCACTTT. Translation: CASSLLSGSPLHF.

The genes are TRBV10-3 and TRBJ2-7; D is undetermined. Trimming shortened V by 2 bases and J by 2 bases, and 4 bases separated the two germline ends. The CDR3 has 12 amino acids. CDR1 is ENHRY and CDR2 is SYGVKD in the germline V gene. CDR3 nucleotides: TGTGCCATCAGTGAGGCAGCCTACGAGCAGTACTTC. Its protein is CAISEAAYEQYF.

Regarding this clonotype: A much larger clone differs by one base, so this may be a read error. The chain links TRBV12-3 or TRBV12-4 to TRBJ1-3; D gene uncertain. The V end was cut by 2 bases, the J end by 5 bases, with 16 bases between. The CDR3 is 16 residues long. CDR3 nucleotide sequence: TGTGCCAGCAGTTTAAGGGCAAGGCAGCGCCGAAACACCATATATTTT. Translation gives CASSLRARQRRNTIYF.

In its sample, this clonotype was seen many times. The J gene is TRBJ1-2, the V gene TRBV7-2; D is unresolved. The CDR3 covers 13 residues. V was cut by 5 bases and J by 5 bases, with 12 bases left in between. Germline CDR1 SGHTA, CDR2 FQGNSA. The CDR3 bases are TGTGCCAGCAGCCCAGATGGATATTATGGCTACACCTTC. Translating it yields CASSPDGYYGYTF.

The CDR3 reads CAISEPGPPEQYF. CDR3 DNA sequence: TGTGCCATCAGTGAGCCGGGACCCCCTGAGCAGTACTTC. This chain joins TRBV10-3 and TRBJ2-7; D may match TRBD1 or TRBD2 (5 bases each). The germline V and J ends were trimmed by 2 bases and 7 bases, with 12 bases remaining between them. Germline-derived CDR1 and CDR2 are ENHRY and SYGVKD. The CDR3 sequence is 13 residues long.

This clonotype was seen a single time. CDR3 in DNA: TGTGCCAGCAGCACCGGGACTAGCGTATACAATGAGCAGTTCTTC. Translating it yields CASSTGTSVYNEQFF. The gene calls are TRBV11-2 and TRBJ2-1, with TRBD2 matching over 10 bases. The ends lost 5 bases at V and 4 bases at J; junction bases unmatched: 5. Germline loops: CDR1 SGHAT, CDR2 FQNNGV. The CDR3 loop spans 15 amino acids.

The CDR3 DNA reads as TGCAGTGCTAGAGAGCCTAGCGGGGTCTACGAGCAGTACTTC. Its protein is CSAREPSGVYEQYF. The chain links TRBV20-1 to TRBJ2-7, with TRBD2 matching 9 bases. CDR1 is DFQATT, CDR2 SNEGSKA, per germline (reference sequence). V shed 0 bases and J 3 bases; nucleotides not matched to a gene: 3. The CDR3 is made up of 14 amino acids.

This clonotype was found many times. V is TRBV11-3 and J is TRBJ2-7; TRBD1 matches 7 bases. V dropped 0 bases and J dropped 2; count of bases not matched to a gene: 4. The germline CDR1 and CDR2 sequences are SGHNT and YENEEA. CDR3 size: 15 residues. In DNA, the CDR3 is TGTGCCAGCAGCTTAGATACAGGGGATACCTACGAGCAGTACTTC. This encodes CASSLDTGDTYEQYF.